The 17 T cell receptor beta chains presented below share a single source sample, sequenced in a study of siplizumab effects on memory and regulatory T cells (dated by TCRdb to about 2019). The library was prepared using the immunoSEQ multiplex PCR assay. In its TCRdb copy, this immuneACCESS table keeps in-frame sequences only and misses some clones. Where compared with another copy, unresolved V genes explain less than half of these, and the others have no known cause. The sample records 50,000 to 60,000 clones, more than 75% of which are singletons. The ten top clones hold less than 0.35% of the sample. Sample: naive CD8+ T cells sorted from blood. The cell subset or site label here, explained by the study, means: unstimulated naive T cells. The receptors were sampled from a human donor in good health.

The V and J genes are TRBV10-3 and TRBJ1-1; a weak D match, TRBD1 (5 bases). Trimming left V 0 bases short and J 4 bases short, with 12 bases between. CDR1 ENHRY and CDR2 SYGVKD come from the germline V gene. The CDR3 is 15 residues long. As DNA, the CDR3 is TGTGCCATCAGTGAGTCAGGAGGGGATAGCACTGAAGCTTTCTTT. This codes for CAISESGGDSTEAFF.

The chain joins TRBV6-5 to TRBJ2-7; the D is unclear. Trimming took 0 bases from V and 3 from J, leaving 6 bases between them. From germline, CDR1 is MNHEY and CDR2 SVGAGI. This CDR3 contains 13 residues. The CDR3 loop is CASSYSGHYEQYF. CDR3 nucleotide sequence: TGTGCCAGCAGTTACTCGGGTCACTACGAGCAGTACTTC.

The chain joins TRBV5-1 to TRBJ1-1, with 9 bases fitting TRBD1. CDR1 SGHRS and CDR2 YFSETQ come from the germline V gene. With V trimmed by 3 bases and J by 5 bases, 5 bases remained unmatched. The CDR3 is 14 residues long. CDR3 nucleotide sequence: TGCGCCAGCAGCTCTGGGACAGGGTATACTGAAGCTTTCTTT. Translating gives CASSSGTGYTEAFF.

The rearrangement joins TRBV29-1 to TRBJ2-1, with D unclear. The CDR3 has 11 amino acids. V lost 3 bases and J lost 3, with 3 bases in between. CDR1 is SQVTM, CDR2 ANQGSEA, per germline. In DNA, the CDR3 is TGCAGCGTTGACCTCTACAATGAGCAGTTCTTC. It specifies CSVDLYNEQFF.

The J gene is TRBJ1-1, the V gene TRBV14; D remains unclear. CDR3 length: 14 amino acids. Trimming removed 1 base from V and 1 base from J, with 7 bases in between. CDR1 is SGHDN, CDR2 FVKESK, per germline. CDR3 residues: CASSQARGNTEAFF. In nucleotides, the CDR3 is TGTGCCAGCAGCCAAGCTCGGGGGAACACTGAAGCTTTCTTT.

The V call is TRBV25-1, the J call TRBJ2-7; 10 bases align to TRBD2. Germline V lookup: CDR1 MGHDK, CDR2 SYGVNS. With V trimmed by 1 base and J by 0 bases, 9 bases remained unmatched. The CDR3 runs 18 residues. Here the CDR3 DNA reads TGTGCCAGCAGTGAATGGGCTAGCGGGGGCCGAAGCTCCTACGAGCAGTACTTC. This sequence encodes CASSEWASGGRSSYEQYF.

The chain joins TRBV25-1 to TRBJ1-6; maybe TRBD1 (5 bases). The CDR3 sequence is 16 residues long. V lost 7 bases and J 8 bases, leaving 21 bases between the germline ends. CDR1 is MGHDK, CDR2 SYGVNS, per germline. The CDR3 DNA sequence: TGTGCCAGCACGGGGGTAGGGGTGGGGTGGGATTCACCCCTCCACTTT. Encoded protein: CASTGVGVGWDSPLHF.

The genes are TRBV4-1 and TRBJ2-2; 11 bases align to TRBD2. Germline V gene lookup returns CDR1 MGHRA and CDR2 YSYEKL. The CDR3 length is 17 residues. V was pared by 3 bases and J by 3 bases, with 6 bases of the junction left unmatched. CDR3 coding DNA: TGCGCCAGCAGCCACCAGGGACTAGCGGACTACACCGGGGAGCTGTTTTTT. Its translation is CASSHQGLADYTGELFF.

The chain has TRBV7-9 and TRBJ2-5; perhaps TRBD2 as D (6 bases). Trimming cost V 5 bases and J 1 base, with 14 bases left between them. Germline values: CDR1 SEHNR, CDR2 FQNEAQ (reference sequence). This CDR3 is 15 amino acids long. This chain's CDR3 is CASSLTGGSQETQYF. The CDR3 DNA follows: TGTGCCAGCAGCCTGACCGGAGGGAGCCAAGAGACCCAGTACTTC.

The chain joins TRBV9 to TRBJ2-1; tentative D call: TRBD2 (6 bases). CDR1 SGDLS and CDR2 YYNGEE come from the germline V gene. This CDR3 has 14 residues. Trimming took 3 bases from V and 3 from J, leaving 10 bases between them. The CDR3 coding sequence is TGTGCCAGCAGCGAGAGACTAGTCTACAATGAGCAGTTCTTC. Protein product: CASSERLVYNEQFF.

This rearrangement joins TRBV7-9 to TRBJ2-7; D gene unclear. Germline V gives CDR1 SEHNR, CDR2 FQNEAQ (reference sequence). The V and J ends lost 4 bases and 6 bases respectively, with 10 bases between them. This CDR3 contains 12 residues. CDR3 nucleotide sequence: TGTGCCAGCAGCTCTCCCTTGGCCGAGCAGTACTTC. Its translation: CASSSPLAEQYF. Full variable domain (rest looked up from reference TRBV7-9 and TRBJ2-7): DTGVSQNPRHKITKRGQNVTFRCDPISEHNRLYWYRQTLGQGPEFLTYFQNEAQLEKSRLLSDRFSAERPKGSFSTLEIQRTEQGDSAMYLCASSSPLAEQYFGPGTRLTVT.

This chain joins TRBV19 and TRBJ1-2; D gene uncertain. CDR3 size: 12 residues. Trimming removed 4 bases at V and 4 bases at J, with 7 bases between. In germline, CDR1 is LNHDA, CDR2 SQIVND (reference sequence). CDR3 sequence (DNA): TGTGCCAGTAGTACGGGAGGCTATGGCTACACCTTC. Translating gives CASSTGGYGYTF.

The J gene is TRBJ2-7, the V gene TRBV27; 12 bases map to TRBD2. The trim removed 2 bases at V and 2 bases at J, leaving 7 bases unmatched. The CDR3 is 17 residues long. From germline, CDR1 is MNHEY and CDR2 SMNVEV (reference sequence). CDR3 sequence: CASSLRLAGAGAYEQYF. In nucleotides, the CDR3 is TGTGCCAGCAGTTTAAGACTAGCGGGAGCCGGGGCCTACGAGCAGTACTTC.

CDR3 nucleotides: TGTGCCAGCAGCTTGGGACTAGCGGGACCTTACACCGGGGAGCTGTTTTTT. Translated: CASSLGLAGPYTGELFF. The chain links TRBV7-3 to TRBJ2-2; the match to TRBD2 covers 13 bases. In germline, CDR1 is SGHTA, CDR2 FQGTGA. This CDR3 spans 17 amino acids. Unmatched junction bases numbered 4, after V lost 3 bases and J lost 3 bases.

The V and J genes are TRBV2 and TRBJ2-7; D is perhaps TRBD2 (6 bases). CDR1 SNHLY and CDR2 FYNNEI come from the germline V gene. The CDR3 sequence is 13 residues long. Trimming took off 8 bases at V and 4 bases at J, with 15 bases between the two ends. The CDR3 DNA reads TGTGCCAGCCGCGAGGAGGGTTTGTACGAGCAGTACTTC. The encoded protein is CASREEGLYEQYF.

V is TRBV7-9 and J is TRBJ1-4, with D tentatively TRBD1 (6 bases). The CDR3 runs 16 residues. CDR1 is SEHNR and CDR2 is FQNEAQ in the germline V gene (reference sequence). Trimming took off 8 bases at V and 2 bases at J, with 18 bases between the two ends. CDR3 bases: TGTGCCAGCGAACCTACTGGGGGCAGCACTAATGAAAAACTGTTTTTT. It yields the protein CASEPTGGSTNEKLFF.

The V call is TRBV21-1, the J call TRBJ1-4. TRBV21-1 is described as a pseudogene. The CDR3 is 17 amino acids. The CDR3 DNA sequence: TGTGCCAGCACCATGACGGGGGGTCGGGGGAATAATGAAAAACTGTTTTTT. Translating it yields CASTMTGGRGNNEKLFF.